This T cell receptor beta chain was found in a study of blood T cell repertoires in COVID-19. At the level of the study: Acute-phase and convalescent COVID-19 samples originated in the United States, Italy and Spain. T cells, B-cell-depleted T cells, or PBMCs provided the cDNA or gDNA that served as material.

V dropped 0 bases and J dropped 5 bases, with 8 bases sitting between them. CDR1 is PRHDT, CDR2 FYEKMQ, per germline (reference sequence). The CDR3 spans 14 residues. In the study's own analysis: Amplification of reference gene primers was used by the study to estimate nucleated cell counts. TCRdb keeps only in-frame clones here, not all; method: immunoSEQ multiplex PCR. V and J calls and clone size are those listed in that table; D and trimming were worked out from the DNA. The table records over 120,000 clones, roughly 89% of them present only once. V gene TRBV13 combines with J gene TRBJ2-1; D may be TRBD1 (6 bases). The specimen sequenced was peripheral blood. The TCR comes from a human donor in a cohort sampled during active COVID-19. The CDR3 spells CASSLGYRDNEQFF. CDR3 DNA: TGTGCCAGCAGCTTAGGATACAGGGACAATGAGCAGTTCTTC.